The present entry profiles one TCR beta chain with its context. Data came from immunoSEQ multiplex PCR; TCRdb stores just in-frame clones and leaves some out. The sample has around 250,000 clones; roughly 82% are singletons. This sample is part of a study of control samples from healthy donors and cancer patients. The sequencing sample was made of PBMCs. This clonotype originated in a woman aged 55-70 years with lung cancer.

CDR3 sequence: CASSSDRDWHTF. The CDR3 region has the DNA TGTGCCAGCTCATCCGACAGGGACTGGCACACCTTC. The chain has TRBV4-2 and TRBJ1-2; TRBD1 matches at 7 bases. The CDR3 spans 12 residues. Germline V lookup: CDR1 LGHNA, CDR2 YNFKEQ. The J segment lost 12 bases and the V segment lost 8 bases, leaving 12 bases of the junction unmatched.